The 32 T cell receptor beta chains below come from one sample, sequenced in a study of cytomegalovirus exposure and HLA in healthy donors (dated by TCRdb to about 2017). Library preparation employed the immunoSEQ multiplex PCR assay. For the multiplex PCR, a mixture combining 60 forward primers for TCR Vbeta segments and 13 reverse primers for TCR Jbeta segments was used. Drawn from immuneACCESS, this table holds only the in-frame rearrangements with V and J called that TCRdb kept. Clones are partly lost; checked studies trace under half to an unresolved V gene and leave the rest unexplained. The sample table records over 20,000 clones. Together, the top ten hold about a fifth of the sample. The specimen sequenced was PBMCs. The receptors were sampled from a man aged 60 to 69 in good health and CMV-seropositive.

CDR3 in amino acids: CASSFSGTHSYQETQYF. The CDR3 DNA is TGCGCCAGCAGCTTTTCCGGGACACACTCGTACCAAGAGACCCAGTACTTC. This sequence joins TRBV5-1 and TRBJ2-5, with D possibly matching TRBD1 (6 bases). Trimming removed 2 bases at V and 0 bases at J, with 17 bases between. Germline V gene data show CDR1 as SGHRS and CDR2 as YFSETQ. The CDR3 spans 17 residues. Combining the CDR3 with reference TRBV5-1 and TRBJ2-5 gives the whole variable domain KAGVTQTPRYLIKTRGQQVTLSCSPISGHRSVSWYQQTPGQGLQFLFEYFSETQRNKGNFPGRFSGRQFSNSRSEMNVSTLELGDSALYLCASSFSGTHSYQETQYFGPGTRLLVL.

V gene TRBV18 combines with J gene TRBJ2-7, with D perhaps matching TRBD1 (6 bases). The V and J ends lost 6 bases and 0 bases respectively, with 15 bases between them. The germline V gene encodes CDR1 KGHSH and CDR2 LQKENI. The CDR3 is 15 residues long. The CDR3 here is CASSRIGTNSYEQYF. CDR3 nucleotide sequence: TGTGCCAGCTCCCGTATCGGGACAAACTCCTACGAGCAGTACTTC. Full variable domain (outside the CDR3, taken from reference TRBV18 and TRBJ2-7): NAGVMQNPRHLVRRRGQEARLRCSPMKGHSHVYWYRQLPEEGLKFMVYLQKENIIDESGMPKERFSAEFPKEGPSILRIQQVVRGDSAAYFCASSRIGTNSYEQYFGPGTRLTVT.

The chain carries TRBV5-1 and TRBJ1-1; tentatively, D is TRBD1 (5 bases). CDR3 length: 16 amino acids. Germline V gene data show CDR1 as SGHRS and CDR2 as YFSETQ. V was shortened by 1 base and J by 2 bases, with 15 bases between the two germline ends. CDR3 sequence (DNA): TGCGCCAGCAGCTTGCGCGGGGCCAACCTAAACACTGAAGCTTTCTTT. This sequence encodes CASSLRGANLNTEAFF.

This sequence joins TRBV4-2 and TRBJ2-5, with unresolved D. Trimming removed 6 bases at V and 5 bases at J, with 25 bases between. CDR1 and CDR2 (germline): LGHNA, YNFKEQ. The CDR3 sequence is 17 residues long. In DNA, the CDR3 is TGTGCCAGCAGTGATACTACACGGATCATCGTCGACGAGACCCAGTACTTC. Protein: CASSDTTRIIVDETQYF.

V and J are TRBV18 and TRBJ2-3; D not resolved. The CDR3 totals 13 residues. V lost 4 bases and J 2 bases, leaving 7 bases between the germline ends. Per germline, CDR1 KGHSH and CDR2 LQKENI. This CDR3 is CASSRLFTDTQYF. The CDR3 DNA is TGTGCCAGCTCACGGCTCTTCACAGATACGCAGTATTTT. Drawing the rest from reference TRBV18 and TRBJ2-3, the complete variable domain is NAGVMQNPRHLVRRRGQEARLRCSPMKGHSHVYWYRQLPEEGLKFMVYLQKENIIDESGMPKERFSAEFPKEGPSILRIQQVVRGDSAAYFCASSRLFTDTQYFGPGTRLTVL.

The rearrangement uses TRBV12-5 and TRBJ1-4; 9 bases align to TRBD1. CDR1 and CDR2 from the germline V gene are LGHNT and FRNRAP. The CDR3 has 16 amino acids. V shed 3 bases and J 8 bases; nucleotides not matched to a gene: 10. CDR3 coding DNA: TGTGCTAGTGGTTTTCGGAAGGGACAGGGTCCCGAAAAACTGTTTTTT. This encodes CASGFRKGQGPEKLFF.

The CDR3 DNA follows: TGTGCCAGCAGCCAAATCCTCCCGACTAGCGGGTGGGAGACCCAGTACTTC. Translated: CASSQILPTSGWETQYF. This sequence joins TRBV5-6 and TRBJ2-5, with TRBD2 matching 10 bases. The trim removed 4 bases at V and 5 bases at J, leaving 14 bases unmatched. The CDR3 has 17 residues. Looked up from germline, CDR1 is SGHDT and CDR2 is YYEEEE.

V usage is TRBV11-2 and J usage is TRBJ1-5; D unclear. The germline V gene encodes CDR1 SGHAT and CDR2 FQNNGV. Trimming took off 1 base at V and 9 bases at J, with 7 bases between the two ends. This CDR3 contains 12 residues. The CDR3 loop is CASSLGSGPQHF. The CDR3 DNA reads TGTGCCAGCAGCTTAGGTTCCGGGCCCCAGCATTTT.

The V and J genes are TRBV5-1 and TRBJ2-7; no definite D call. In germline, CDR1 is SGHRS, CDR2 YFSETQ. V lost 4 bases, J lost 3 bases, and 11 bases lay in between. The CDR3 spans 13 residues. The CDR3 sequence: CASSPSISYEQYF. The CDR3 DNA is TGCGCCAGCAGCCCCAGTATAAGCTACGAGCAGTACTTC. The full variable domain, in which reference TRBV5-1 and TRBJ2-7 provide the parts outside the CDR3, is KAGVTQTPRYLIKTRGQQVTLSCSPISGHRSVSWYQQTPGQGLQFLFEYFSETQRNKGNFPGRFSGRQFSNSRSEMNVSTLELGDSALYLCASSPSISYEQYFGPGTRLTVT.

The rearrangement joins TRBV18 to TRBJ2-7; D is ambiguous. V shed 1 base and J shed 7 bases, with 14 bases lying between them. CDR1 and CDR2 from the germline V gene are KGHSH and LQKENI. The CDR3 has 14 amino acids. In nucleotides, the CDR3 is TGTGCCAGCTCACCACGAGATTTGGCCGGGGAGCAGTACTTC. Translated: CASSPRDLAGEQYF.

The CDR3: CASSEGGWKSGANVLTF. DNA for the CDR3: TGTGCCAGCAGTGAAGGCGGATGGAAATCTGGGGCCAACGTCCTGACTTTC. The V call is TRBV2, the J call TRBJ2-6; D call uncertain. With 1 base removed from V and 1 base from J, the gap between germline ends came to 11 bases. The CDR3 loop spans 17 amino acids. Germline V CDR1 and CDR2: SNHLY, FYNNEI.

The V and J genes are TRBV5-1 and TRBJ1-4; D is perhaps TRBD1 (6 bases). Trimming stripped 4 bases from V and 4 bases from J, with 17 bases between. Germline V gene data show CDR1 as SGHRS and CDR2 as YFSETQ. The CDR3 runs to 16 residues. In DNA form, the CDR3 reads TGCGCCAGCAGCCCTTCCAGACAGGCTTTTAATGAAAAACTGTTTTTT. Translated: CASSPSRQAFNEKLFF.

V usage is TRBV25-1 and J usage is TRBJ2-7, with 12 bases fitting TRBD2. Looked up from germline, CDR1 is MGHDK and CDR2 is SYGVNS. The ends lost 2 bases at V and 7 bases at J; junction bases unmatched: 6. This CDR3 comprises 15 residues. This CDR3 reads CASSERLAGAGEQYF. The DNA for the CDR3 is TGTGCCAGCAGTGAACGACTAGCGGGAGCCGGAGAGCAGTACTTC.

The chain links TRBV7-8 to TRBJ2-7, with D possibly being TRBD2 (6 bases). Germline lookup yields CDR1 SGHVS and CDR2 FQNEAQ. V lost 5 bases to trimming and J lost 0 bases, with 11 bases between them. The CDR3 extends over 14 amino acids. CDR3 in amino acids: CASSPQTSSYEQYF. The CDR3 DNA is TGTGCCAGCAGCCCTCAGACTAGCTCCTACGAGCAGTACTTC.

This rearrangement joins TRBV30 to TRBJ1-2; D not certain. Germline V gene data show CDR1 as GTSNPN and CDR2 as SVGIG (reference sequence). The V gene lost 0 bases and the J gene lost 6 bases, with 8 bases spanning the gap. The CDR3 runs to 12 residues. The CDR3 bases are TGTGCCTGGAGTGTAGTAGTTGATGGCTACACCTTC. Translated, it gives CAWSVVVDGYTF.

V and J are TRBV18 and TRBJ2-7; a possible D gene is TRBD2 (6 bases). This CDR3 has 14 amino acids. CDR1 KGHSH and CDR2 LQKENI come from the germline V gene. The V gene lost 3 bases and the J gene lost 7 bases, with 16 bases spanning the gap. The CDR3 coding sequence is TGTGCCAGCTCACCCGGAGGGCGATTTGGGGAGCAGTACTTC. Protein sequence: CASSPGGRFGEQYF.

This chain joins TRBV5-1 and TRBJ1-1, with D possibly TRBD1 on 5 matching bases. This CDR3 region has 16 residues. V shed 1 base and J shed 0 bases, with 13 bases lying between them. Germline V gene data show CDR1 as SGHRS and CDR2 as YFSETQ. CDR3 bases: TGCGCCAGCAGCTTGCTCGACCAGGGAATGAACACTGAAGCTTTCTTT. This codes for CASSLLDQGMNTEAFF.

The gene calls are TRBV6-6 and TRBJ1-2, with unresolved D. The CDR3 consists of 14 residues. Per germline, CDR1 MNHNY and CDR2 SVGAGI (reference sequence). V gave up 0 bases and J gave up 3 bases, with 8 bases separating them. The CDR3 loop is CASSYSAVHYGYTF. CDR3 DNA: TGTGCCAGCAGTTACTCGGCAGTTCACTATGGCTACACCTTC.

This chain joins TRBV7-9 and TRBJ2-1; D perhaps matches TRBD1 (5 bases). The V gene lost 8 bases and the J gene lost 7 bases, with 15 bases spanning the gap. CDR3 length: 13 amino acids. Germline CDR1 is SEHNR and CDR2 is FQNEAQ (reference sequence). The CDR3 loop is CASQGANGNEQFF. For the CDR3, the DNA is TGTGCCAGCCAAGGGGCAAACGGAAATGAGCAGTTCTTC.

The CDR3 DNA is TGCGCCAGCAGCTCGAGCGGGAGCGCCTACGAGCAGTACTTC. Translating gives CASSSSGSAYEQYF. The rearrangement uses TRBV5-1 and TRBJ2-7, with TRBD2 matching 8 bases. The germline V gene encodes CDR1 SGHRS and CDR2 YFSETQ. The CDR3 consists of 14 residues. Unmatched junction bases numbered 4, after V lost 3 bases and J lost 2 bases.

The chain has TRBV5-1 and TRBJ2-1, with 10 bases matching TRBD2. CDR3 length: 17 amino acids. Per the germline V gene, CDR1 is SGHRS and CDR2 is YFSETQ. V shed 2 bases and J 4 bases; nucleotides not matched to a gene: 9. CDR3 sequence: CASSFPNGTSVYNEQFF. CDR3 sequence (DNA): TGCGCCAGCAGCTTCCCGAACGGGACTAGCGTTTACAATGAGCAGTTCTTC.

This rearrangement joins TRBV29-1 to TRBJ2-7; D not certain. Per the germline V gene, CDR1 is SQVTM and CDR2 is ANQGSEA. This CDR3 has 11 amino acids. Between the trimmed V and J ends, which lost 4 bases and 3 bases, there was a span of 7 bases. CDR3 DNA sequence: TGCAGCGTTGCCTCGAGCTACGAGCAGTACTTC. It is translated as CSVASSYEQYF.

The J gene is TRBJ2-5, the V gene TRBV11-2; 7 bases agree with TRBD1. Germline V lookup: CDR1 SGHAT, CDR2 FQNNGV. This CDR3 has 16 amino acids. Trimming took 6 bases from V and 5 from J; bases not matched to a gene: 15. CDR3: CASRSTGTEKGETQYF. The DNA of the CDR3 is TGTGCCAGCAGGTCAACCGGGACAGAAAAGGGGGAGACCCAGTACTTC. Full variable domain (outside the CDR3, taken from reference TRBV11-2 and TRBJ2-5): EAGVAQSPRYKIIEKRQSVAFWCNPISGHATLYWYQQILGQGPKLLIQFQNNGVVDDSQLPKDRFSAERLKGVDSTLKIQPAKLEDSAVYLCASRSTGTEKGETQYFGPGTRLLVL.

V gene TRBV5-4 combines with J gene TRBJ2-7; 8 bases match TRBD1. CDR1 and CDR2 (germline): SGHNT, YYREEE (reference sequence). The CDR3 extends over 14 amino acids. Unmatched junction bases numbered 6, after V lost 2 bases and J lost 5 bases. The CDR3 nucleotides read TGTGCCAGCAGCTTCTGGACAGGGCTCAACGAGCAGTACTTC. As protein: CASSFWTGLNEQYF.

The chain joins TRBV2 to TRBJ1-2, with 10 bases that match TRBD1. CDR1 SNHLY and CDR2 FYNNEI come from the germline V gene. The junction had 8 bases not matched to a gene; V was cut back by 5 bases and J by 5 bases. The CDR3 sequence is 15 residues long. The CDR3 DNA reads TGTGCCAGCAGTTCCATCGGACAGGGGGGATATGGCTACACCTTC. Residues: CASSSIGQGGYGYTF.

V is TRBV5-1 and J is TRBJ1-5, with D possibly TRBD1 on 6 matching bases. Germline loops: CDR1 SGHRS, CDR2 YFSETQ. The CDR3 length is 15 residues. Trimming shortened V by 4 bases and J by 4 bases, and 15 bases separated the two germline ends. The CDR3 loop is CASSRDPQGNQPQHF. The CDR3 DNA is TGCGCCAGCAGCCGCGACCCCCAGGGGAATCAGCCCCAGCATTTT.

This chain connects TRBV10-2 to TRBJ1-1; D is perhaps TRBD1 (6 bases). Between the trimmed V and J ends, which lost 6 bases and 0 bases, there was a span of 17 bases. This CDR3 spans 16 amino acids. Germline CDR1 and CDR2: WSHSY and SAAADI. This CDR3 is CASRAGASLMNTEAFF. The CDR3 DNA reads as TGCGCCAGCAGGGCAGGGGCGTCGCTGATGAACACTGAAGCTTTCTTT.

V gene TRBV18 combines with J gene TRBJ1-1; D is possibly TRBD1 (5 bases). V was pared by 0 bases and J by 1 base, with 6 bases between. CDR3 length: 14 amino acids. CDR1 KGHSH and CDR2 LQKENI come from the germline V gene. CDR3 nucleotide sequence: TGTGCCAGCTCACCACCAGGACAGAACACTGAAGCTTTCTTT. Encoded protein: CASSPPGQNTEAFF.

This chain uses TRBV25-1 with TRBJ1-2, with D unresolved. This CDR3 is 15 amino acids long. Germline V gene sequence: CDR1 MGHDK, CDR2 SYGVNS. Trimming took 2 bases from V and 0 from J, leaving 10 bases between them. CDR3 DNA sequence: TGTGCCAGCAGTGAAGTGTCCGTCGCTAACTATGGCTACACCTTC. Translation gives CASSEVSVANYGYTF.

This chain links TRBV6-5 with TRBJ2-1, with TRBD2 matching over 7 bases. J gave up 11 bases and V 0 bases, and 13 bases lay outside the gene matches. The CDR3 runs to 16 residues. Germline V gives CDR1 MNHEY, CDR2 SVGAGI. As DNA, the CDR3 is TGTGCCAGCAGTTACTCGAGAAGCGGGATCCCCTCCAAGCAGTTCTTC. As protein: CASSYSRSGIPSKQFF.

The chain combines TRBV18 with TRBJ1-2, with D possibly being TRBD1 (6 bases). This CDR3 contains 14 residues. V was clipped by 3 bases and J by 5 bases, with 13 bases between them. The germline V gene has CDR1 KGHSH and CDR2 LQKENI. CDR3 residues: CASSPRQERYGYTF. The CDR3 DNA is TGTGCCAGCTCACCCAGACAGGAGCGGTATGGCTACACCTTC.

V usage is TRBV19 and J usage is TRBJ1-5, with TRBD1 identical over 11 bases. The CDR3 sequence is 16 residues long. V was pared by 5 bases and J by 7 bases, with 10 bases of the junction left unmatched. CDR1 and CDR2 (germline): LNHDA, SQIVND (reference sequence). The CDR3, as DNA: TGTGCCAGTAGTCCCCGCTGGACAGGGGGCGGCCAGCCCCAGCATTTT. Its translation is CASSPRWTGGGQPQHF.